Listed here are 10 T cell receptor beta chains from one sample, sequenced in a study of post-analysis software for immune sequencing data. Study conclusions and caveats: Five TRBV segments, including TRBV5-6, TRBV5-1 and TRBV20-1, were more frequent in patients than controls.

Unique molecular identifiers were present in the TCR beta cDNA libraries. TCRdb passed the PCR reads through MiXCR, listing each CDR3 protein once. The sample lists approximately 660,000 distinct CDR3 sequences, over 45% seen once, with 11% in the top ten. Their antigen targets remain unknown. The material sequenced was blood. These receptors were collected from a girl aged 2 to 10 with multiple sclerosis.

This clonotype was seen a few times. The J gene is TRBJ1-1, the V gene TRBV7-8; no clear D. V lost 2 bases, J lost 5 bases, and 6 bases lay in between. The CDR3 has 12 amino acids. The germline CDR1 and CDR2 sequences are SGHVS and FQNEAQ. The DNA of the CDR3 is TGTGCCAGCAGCTTATCGCGTACTGAAGCTTTCTTT. Its protein product is CASSLSRTEAFF.

The rearrangement joins TRBV29-1 to TRBJ1-4; D is uncertain. V dropped 6 bases and J dropped 7 bases, with 18 bases sitting between them. Germline CDR1 and CDR2: SQVTM and ANQGSEA. This CDR3 contains 14 residues. The CDR3 is CSVGGRELTEKLFF. CDR3 DNA: TGCAGCGTCGGAGGACGGGAGCTGACTGAAAAACTGTTTTTT.

This clonotype was seen a few times. The CDR3 DNA is TGTGCCAGCAGTTACTCGGTGTCACGGAGCTATGGCTACACCTTC. Protein: CASSYSVSRSYGYTF. The rearrangement joins TRBV6-6 to TRBJ1-2; the D is unclear. Germline V lookup: CDR1 MNHNY, CDR2 SVGAGI (reference sequence). The CDR3 totals 15 residues. The V gene lost 0 bases and the J gene lost 4 bases, with 12 bases spanning the gap.

The chain has TRBV7-9 and TRBJ2-5; 7 bases fit TRBD1. The germline V gene encodes CDR1 SEHNR and CDR2 FQNEAQ (reference sequence). The CDR3 has 15 residues. Trimming at V came to 5 bases and at J to 2 bases, leaving 8 bases not matched to a gene. The CDR3 reads CASSQGTVRQETQYF. DNA of the CDR3: TGTGCCAGCAGCCAAGGGACAGTACGACAAGAGACCCAGTACTTC. The entire variable domain, with the rest obtained from reference TRBV7-9 and TRBJ2-5, is as follows: DTGVSQNPRHKITKRGQNVTFRCDPISEHNRLYWYRQTLGQGPEFLTYFQNEAQLEKSRLLSDRFSAERPKGSFSTLEIQRTEQGDSAMYLCASSQGTVRQETQYFGPGTRLLVL.

The gene calls are TRBV12-3 or TRBV12-4 and TRBJ2-3; 7 nucleotides match TRBD1. There are 15 residues in the CDR3. The junction had 6 bases not matched to a gene; V was cut back by 6 bases and J by 0 bases. The CDR3 nucleotides are TGTGCCAGCAGCAGTGACAGGGCTAGCACAGATACGCAGTATTTT. Translation: CASSSDRASTDTQYF.

This sequence joins TRBV4-1 and TRBJ2-4; weak D call: TRBD2 (5 bases). Germline CDR1 and CDR2: MGHRA and YSYEKL. With 0 bases removed from V and 3 bases from J, the gap between germline ends came to 15 bases. The CDR3 sequence is 17 residues long. The CDR3 DNA is TGCGCCAGCAGCCAAGATGGAACGGGGTTAGTCAAAAACATTCAGTACTTC. As protein: CASSQDGTGLVKNIQYF.

This chain links TRBV30 with TRBJ1-5; perhaps TRBD1 as D (5 bases). This CDR3 is 15 amino acids long. Germline values: CDR1 GTSNPN, CDR2 SVGIG (reference sequence). V was shortened by 0 bases and J by 1 base, with 10 bases between the two germline ends. This chain's CDR3 is CAWSVRRGSNQPQHF. The CDR3 region has the DNA TGTGCCTGGAGTGTACGGAGGGGCAGCAATCAGCCCCAGCATTTT.

The chain has TRBV29-1 and TRBJ2-5; TRBD2 matches 8 bases. The CDR3 is 12 residues long. With 6 bases clipped from V and 4 bases from J, the junction kept 4 bases outside the gene matches. From germline, CDR1 is SQVTM and CDR2 ANQGSEA. The CDR3 is CSVKTSGETQYF. CDR3 nucleotides: TGCAGCGTAAAAACTAGCGGAGAGACCCAGTACTTC.

The chain carries TRBV6-5 and TRBJ2-5; D possibly uses TRBD1 or TRBD2 (5 bases each). The germline V and J ends were trimmed by 4 bases and 1 base, with 13 bases remaining between them. CDR3 length: 15 residues. Germline V gene lookup returns CDR1 MNHEY and CDR2 SVGAGI. CDR3 loop: CASSFLGPLQETQYF. The CDR3 DNA follows: TGTGCCAGCAGTTTCCTGGGACCTCTCCAAGAGACCCAGTACTTC.

This clonotype was picked up a small number of times. This rearrangement joins TRBV29-1 to TRBJ2-6; D is possibly TRBD1 (5 bases). The CDR3 has 15 amino acids. Germline V gives CDR1 SQVTM, CDR2 ANQGSEA. Trimming shortened V by 4 bases and J by 0 bases, and 10 bases separated the two germline ends. The CDR3 is CSVGQTSSGANVLTF. As DNA, the CDR3 is TGCAGCGTTGGACAGACGAGCTCTGGGGCCAACGTCCTGACTTTC.